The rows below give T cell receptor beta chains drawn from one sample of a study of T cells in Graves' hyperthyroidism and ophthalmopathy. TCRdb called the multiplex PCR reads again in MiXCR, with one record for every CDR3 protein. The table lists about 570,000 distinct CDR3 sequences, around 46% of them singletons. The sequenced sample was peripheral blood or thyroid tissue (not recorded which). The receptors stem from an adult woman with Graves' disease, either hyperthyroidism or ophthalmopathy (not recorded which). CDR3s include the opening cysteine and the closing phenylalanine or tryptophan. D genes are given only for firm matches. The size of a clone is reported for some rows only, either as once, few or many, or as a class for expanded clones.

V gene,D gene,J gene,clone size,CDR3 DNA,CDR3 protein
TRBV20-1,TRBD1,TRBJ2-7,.,TGCCGACTCCCGGGACAGGGGACCTACGAGCAGTACTTC,CRLPGQGTYEQYF
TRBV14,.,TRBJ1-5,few,TGTGCCAGCTCACCAAGGGGAGAGAGCAATCAGCCCCAGCATTTT,CASSPRGESNQPQHF
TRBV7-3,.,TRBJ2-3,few,TGTGCCAGCAGCTTAAATGGGGATACGCAGTATTTT,CASSLNGDTQYF
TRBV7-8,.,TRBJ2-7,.,TGTGCCAGCAGCTTAGGAAGCGGAAGAGACGAGCAGTACTTC,CASSLGSGRDEQYF
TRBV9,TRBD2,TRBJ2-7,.,TGTGCCAGCAGCTTCGGACTAGCGTACTTCGAGCAGTACTTC,CASSFGLAYFEQYF
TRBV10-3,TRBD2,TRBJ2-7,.,TGTGCCATCAGTGGCCCGACTAGCGGGAGAAGAACCTACGAGCAGTACTTC,CAISGPTSGRRTYEQYF
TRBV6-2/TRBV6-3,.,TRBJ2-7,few,TGTGCCAGCAGTTACTCGGGGGGTCCCTACGAGCAGTACTTC,CASSYSGGPYEQYF
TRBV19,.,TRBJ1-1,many,TGTGCCAGTAGTACGCCGACAGTTCCCAACGCTGAAGCTTTCTTT,CASSTPTVPNAEAFF
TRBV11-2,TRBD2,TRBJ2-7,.,TGTGCCAGCAGCTTATCCGCTAGCGGGAACTCCTACGAGCAGTACTTC,CASSLSASGNSYEQYF
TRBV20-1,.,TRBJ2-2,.,TGCAGTGCTAGCACACTAACCGGGGAGCTGTTTTTT,CSASTLTGELFF
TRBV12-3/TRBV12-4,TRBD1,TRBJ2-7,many,TGTGCCAGCAGGCGCCGGGACAGCTCCTACGAGCAGTACTTC,CASRRRDSSYEQYF
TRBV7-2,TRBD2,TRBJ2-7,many,TGTGCCAGCAGCTTACATCCGGGACTAGCGGTCTACGAGCAGTACTTC,CASSLHPGLAVYEQYF
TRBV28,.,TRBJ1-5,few,TGTGCCAGCAGTTTTGGAGACAGAGATCAGCCCCAGCATTTT,CASSFGDRDQPQHF
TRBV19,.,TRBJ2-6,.,TGTGCCAGTAGTCCTACACCGGGCTCTGGGGCCAACGTCCTGACTTTC,CASSPTPGSGANVLTF
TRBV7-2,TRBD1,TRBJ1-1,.,TGTGCCAGCAGCTTACTACCGGGACAGGGGCCGGACACTGAAGCTTTCTTT,CASSLLPGQGPDTEAFF
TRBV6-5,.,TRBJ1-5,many,TGTGCCAGCAGTTACTCGTGGGGGAGGAATCAGCCCCAGCATTTT,CASSYSWGRNQPQHF
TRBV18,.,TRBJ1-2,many,TGTGCCAGCTCACCACCGTCGGATTATGGCTACACCTTC,CASSPPSDYGYTF
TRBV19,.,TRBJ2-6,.,TGTGCCAGTAGTTTCACGGGCTCTGGGGCCAACGTCCTGACTTTC,CASSFTGSGANVLTF
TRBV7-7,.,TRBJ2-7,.,TGTGCTAGCAGCTTAGCCGGGGGGCCGATATCCTACGAGCAGTACTTC,CASSLAGGPISYEQYF
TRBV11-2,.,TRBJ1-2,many,TGTGCCAGCAGCCGCCTCCGGGACATCAGACCCACTAACTATGGCTACACCTTC,CASSRLRDIRPTNYGYTF
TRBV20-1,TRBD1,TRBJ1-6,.,TGCAGTGCTAGAGAGTGGGGACAGGGTGAATGGTCACCCCTCCACTTT,CSAREWGQGEWSPLHF
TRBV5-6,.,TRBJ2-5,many,TGTGCCAGCAGCTTGAACCAGGGGGAGACCCAGTACTTC,CASSLNQGETQYF
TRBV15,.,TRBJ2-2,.,TGTGCCACCAGCAGAGATTTGGGTCCCGGGGAGCTGTTTTTT,CATSRDLGPGELFF
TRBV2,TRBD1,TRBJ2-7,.,TGTGCCAGCAGTGAGACAGGGGGCGTCGAGCAGTACTTC,CASSETGGVEQYF
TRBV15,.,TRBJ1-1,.,TGTGCCACCAGCAGCTTAGCCGGGGGGGTCACTGAAGCTTTCTTT,CATSSLAGGVTEAFF
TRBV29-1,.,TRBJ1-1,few,TGCAGCGTGGCCTCCCTGAACACTGAAGCTTTCTTT,CSVASLNTEAFF